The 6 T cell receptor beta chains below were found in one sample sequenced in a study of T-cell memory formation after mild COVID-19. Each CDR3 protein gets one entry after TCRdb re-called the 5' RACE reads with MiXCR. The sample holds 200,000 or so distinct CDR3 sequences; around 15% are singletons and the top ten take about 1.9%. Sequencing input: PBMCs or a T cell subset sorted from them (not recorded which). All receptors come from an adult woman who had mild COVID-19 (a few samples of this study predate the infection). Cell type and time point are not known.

Here the CDR3 reads CASSSQGPSNTGELFF. The CDR3 region has the DNA TGTGCCAGCAGCTCGCAGGGGCCCTCGAACACCGGGGAGCTGTTTTTT. This chain uses TRBV7-2 with TRBJ2-2; weak D call: TRBD1 (6 bases). CDR3 length: 16 residues. The ends were cut back, 4 bases at V and 0 bases at J, with 12 bases in the middle. Germline lookup yields CDR1 SGHTA and CDR2 FQGNSA.

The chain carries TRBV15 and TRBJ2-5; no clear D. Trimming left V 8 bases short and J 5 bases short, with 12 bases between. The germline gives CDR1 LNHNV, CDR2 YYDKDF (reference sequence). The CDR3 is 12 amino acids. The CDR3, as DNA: TGTGCCACCTCCGGGCTGCGGGAGACCCAGTACTTC. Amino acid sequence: CATSGLRETQYF. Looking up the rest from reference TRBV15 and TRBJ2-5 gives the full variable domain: DAMVIQNPRYQVTQFGKPVTLSCSQTLNHNVMYWYQQKSSQAPKLLFHYYDKDFNNEADTPDNFQSRRPNTSFCFLDIRSPGLGDTAMYLCATSGLRETQYFGPGTRLLVL.

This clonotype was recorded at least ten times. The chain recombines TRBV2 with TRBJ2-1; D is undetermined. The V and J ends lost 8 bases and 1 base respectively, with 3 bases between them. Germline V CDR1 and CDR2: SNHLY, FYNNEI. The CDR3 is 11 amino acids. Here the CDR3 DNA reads TGTGCCAGCCGGTCCTACAATGAGCAGTTCTTC. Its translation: CASRSYNEQFF.

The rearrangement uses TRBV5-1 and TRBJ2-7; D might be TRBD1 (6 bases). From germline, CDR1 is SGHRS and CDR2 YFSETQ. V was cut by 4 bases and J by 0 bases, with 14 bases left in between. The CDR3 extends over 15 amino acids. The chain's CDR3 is CASSASPGDSYEQYF. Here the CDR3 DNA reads TGCGCCAGCAGCGCCTCACCAGGGGACTCCTACGAGCAGTACTTC.

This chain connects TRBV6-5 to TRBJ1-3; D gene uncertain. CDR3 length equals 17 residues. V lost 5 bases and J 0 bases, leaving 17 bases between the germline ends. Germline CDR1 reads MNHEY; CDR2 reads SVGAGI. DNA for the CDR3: TGTGCCAGCAGTCACGCAAGGGCAAGCCCCTCTGGAAACACCATATATTTT. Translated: CASSHARASPSGNTIYF.

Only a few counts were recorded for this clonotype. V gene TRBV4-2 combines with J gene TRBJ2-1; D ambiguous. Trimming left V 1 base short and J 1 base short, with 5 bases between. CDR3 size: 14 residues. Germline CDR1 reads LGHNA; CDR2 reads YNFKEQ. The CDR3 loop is CASSQAVSYNEQFF. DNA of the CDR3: TGTGCCAGCAGCCAAGCCGTTTCCTACAATGAGCAGTTCTTC.